Sequencing of this T cell receptor (beta chain) was carried out in a study of T cells in Graves' hyperthyroidism and ophthalmopathy (dated by TCRdb to between 2018 and 2021). Regarding the study in general: Peripheral blood samples were taken at the time of initial diagnosis, prior to any treatment. Prospective prediction of ophthalmopathy was tested in an independent validation cohort consisting of roughly 20 hyperthyroidism patients and approximately 16 patients who later progressed to ophthalmopathy. After blood sampling, hyperthyroidism patients were treated with methimazole at a starting dose of 30 mg daily, and ophthalmopathy patients were treated with high-dose intravenous methylprednisolone. Thyroid tissue and blood T-cell repertoires from several Graves' hyperthyroidism patients were also compared in the study. The 75 to 100 discovery patients were divided at random into training and test sets in a 7:3 ratio. TCR V-J signatures able to tell the groups apart were searched for in a discovery cohort of approximately 95 patients, of whom approximately 40 had Graves' ophthalmopathy and 55 to 65 had stable Graves' hyperthyroidism. The paper reports TCR Vbeta CDR3 sequencing of some 140 peripheral blood samples: over 40 ophthalmopathy, roughly 74 hyperthyroidism and approximately 17 progressor patients. What the research found in general, with its limitations: Most expanded thyroid clonotypes (frequency above 0.001) were also found in blood, which suggests that blood repertoires may mirror thyroid immune responses. A 13 V-J signature model separated ophthalmopathy from stable hyperthyroidism, with 87.88% sensitivity and 81% to 82% specificity in cross-validation and 80%/75% in testing. In validation, progression to ophthalmopathy was predicted by the model with 70.59% sensitivity and 72% to 85% specificity, a median of around 5.9 months before onset. Sample size was not statistically predetermined, and blinding of investigators to group allocation was not performed.

The TCR beta CDR3 regions were amplified from the RNA transcripts. The first round of RT-PCR for the TCR CDR3 was performed with the HTBI primer set and the Qiagen OneStep RT-PCR kit. Libraries were constructed in a second round of multiplex PCR, after which size selection and purification were carried out. The libraries were sequenced on an Illumina HiSeq2000 using paired-end 100 bp reads. In the authors' own workflow: SOAPnuke was used to process the raw data, throwing out any read that contained adapters or uncalled bases, had a mean Phred below 15, or lacked an exact constant-primer or identifier match. High-quality paired reads were merged using COPE v1.2.5, and each unique nucleotide sequence was defined as a clonotype. MiTCR v1.1 was used to align clonotypes to the IMGT TRBV, TRBD and TRBJ reference segments. Only V-J combinations with frequency above 0.0001, covering 99% to 99.2% of repertoires, were analysed. The TCS score was defined as F50 (clonal expansion) divided by E x V (chaos), with BLOSUM62-based TCRdist calculated between CDR3 peptides within each V-J. Welch's t-statistics and random forest reduced fewer than 600 V-J features to 13, which were used in a naive Bayes classifier (R e1071). TCRdb's own reprocessing of the public reads used fastp at Q25 and MiXCR and kept productive beta chains. Rows are unified per CDR3 protein, each entry keeping the most common DNA and genes. Here the V and J calls rest on TCRdb's processing, not on the authors' analysis. This sample is represented by fewer than 650,000 distinct CDR3 sequences; approximately 15% of them were singletons. Around 7% of the sample belongs to the ten largest clones.

This clonotype was recorded many times. The clone's antigen remains unknown. A much larger clone lies a single base off, so this may be a read error. Including cysteine and phenylalanine, the CDR3 has 12 amino acids. Only the CDR3 DNA stays, 36 bases, in frame from base 1. Cut back by 6 bases and 2 bases, the V and J ends lie 6 bases apart. In the ophthalmopathy patients, disease was moderately to severely active, with a Clinical Activity Score of 3 or more, a NOSPECS grade of 4 or more, and a duration of less than 3 months. The study excluded patients with uncontrolled infections, other autoimmune diseases, pregnancy or lactation. Diagnoses were established on the basis of clinical symptoms, serum thyroxine and TRAb, thyroid ultrasound, and orbital computed tomography. Ficoll-Paque density gradient centrifugation was used to isolate PBMCs from approximately 10 ml of fresh peripheral blood. Trizol reagent was used to extract total RNA, and RNA quality was then checked on an Agilent 2100 Bioanalyzer.

Source material: blood. This receptor was obtained from a woman aged 18-29 years with Graves' ophthalmopathy. The chain is made from TRBV12-3 or TRBV12-4 and TRBJ2-3; the D gene identity is not certain. The CDR3 region has the sequence CASRSYTDTQYF. The DNA is as follows: TGTGCCAGCAGGTCCTACACAGATACGCAGTATTTT.